These 17 T cell receptor beta chains share one sample of origin, sequenced in a study of naive and memory T cell subsets. The SP2 primer and nested alpha and beta constant region primers amplified ligated cDNA in four rounds. TCRdb fed the 5' RACE reads into MiXCR, producing one record per CDR3 protein. This table holds about 60,000 distinct CDR3 sequences, 7% to 8% found once. An oligonucleotide containing a UMI was ligated to the 3' end of TCR cDNA. Receptors were obtained from a female donor in good health.

This clonotype was detected many times. The chain is built from TRBV29-1 and TRBJ2-7; D is undetermined. Trimming took off 6 bases at V and 7 bases at J, with 13 bases between the two ends. Per the germline V gene, CDR1 is SQVTM and CDR2 is ANQGSEA. The length of the CDR3 is 11 residues. The CDR3: CSVAELREQYF. CDR3 DNA sequence: TGCAGCGTCGCCGAACTGAGGGAGCAGTACTTC.

The rearrangement links TRBV12-3 or TRBV12-4 to TRBJ1-5; D perhaps matches TRBD1 (5 bases). Trimming shortened V by 9 bases and J by 1 base, and 13 bases separated the two germline ends. There are 14 residues in the CDR3. CDR3 sequence (DNA): TGTGCCAGTTCGGGGGGGAGAAGCAATCAGCCCCAGCATTTT. Encoded protein: CASSGGRSNQPQHF.

This clonotype has just a few counts. This sequence joins TRBV6-1 and TRBJ1-5; D call uncertain. This CDR3 is built from 16 residues. Germline loops: CDR1 MNHNS, CDR2 SASEGT. Trimming took off 4 bases at V and 0 bases at J, with 13 bases between the two ends. This CDR3 is CASSAVFHDSNQPQHF. The CDR3 bases are TGTGCCAGCAGTGCCGTTTTCCATGATAGCAATCAGCCCCAGCATTTT.

This clonotype was counted a few times. The chain recombines TRBV7-3 with TRBJ2-3, with a tentative D call TRBD2 (6 bases). Germline V gives CDR1 SGHTA, CDR2 FQGTGA. V was clipped by 2 bases and J by 5 bases, with 11 bases between them. This CDR3 is 14 amino acids long. For the CDR3, the DNA is TGTGCCAGCAGCTTACCGGGGGACGGAGATACGCAGTATTTT. Translated, it gives CASSLPGDGDTQYF.

This clonotype was observed once. The gene calls are TRBV23-1 and TRBJ2-6, with TRBD1 identical over 8 bases. TRBV23-1 is annotated as an ORF whose role is uncertain. The V segment lost 3 bases and the J segment 3 bases; nucleotides outside the gene matches: 13. This CDR3 has 19 residues. The CDR3 here is CASSHTRRDRPYGANVLTF. CDR3 bases: TGCGCCAGCAGTCACACTCGCCGGGACAGGCCTTATGGGGCCAACGTCCTGACTTTC.

There are a few counts of this clonotype. V is TRBV7-2 and J is TRBJ2-5; no clear D. Trimming took off 5 bases at V and 5 bases at J, with 12 bases between the two ends. The germline V gene encodes CDR1 SGHTA and CDR2 FQGNSA. CDR3 length: 13 amino acids. CDR3 nucleotide sequence: TGTGCCAGCAGCCCCCGCGTCTGGGAGACCCAGTACTTC. Protein: CASSPRVWETQYF.

The sample holds a few counts of this clonotype. CDR3 residues: CASSLADRANTEAFF. The CDR3 nucleotides are TGTGCCAGCAGCTTAGCCGACAGAGCCAACACTGAAGCTTTCTTT. This sequence joins TRBV7-9 and TRBJ1-1, with D possibly matching TRBD1 (5 bases). V dropped 0 bases and J dropped 2 bases, with 10 bases sitting between them. Germline values: CDR1 SEHNR, CDR2 FQNEAQ (reference sequence). The CDR3 totals 15 residues.

This clonotype was detected a few times. The chain uses TRBV5-1 and TRBJ2-4; 8 nucleotides align to TRBD1. The CDR3 loop spans 15 amino acids. Germline trimming cut 1 base from V and 4 bases from J; bases unmatched to any gene: 4. Looked up from germline, CDR1 is SGHRS and CDR2 is YFSETQ. CDR3 nucleotide sequence: TGCGCCAGCAGCTTGTCAGGGGGCAATAAAAACATTCAGTACTTC. Translated: CASSLSGGNKNIQYF. Complete variable domain (other parts from reference TRBV5-1 and TRBJ2-4): KAGVTQTPRYLIKTRGQQVTLSCSPISGHRSVSWYQQTPGQGLQFLFEYFSETQRNKGNFPGRFSGRQFSNSRSEMNVSTLELGDSALYLCASSLSGGNKNIQYFGAGTRLSVL.

This clonotype has ten or more counts. The V call is TRBV14, the J call TRBJ2-7; TRBD2 matches at 7 bases. Germline values: CDR1 SGHDN, CDR2 FVKESK. The CDR3 length is 14 residues. The V segment lost 1 base and the J segment 6 bases; nucleotides outside the gene matches: 6. This chain's CDR3 is CASSQGLARGEQYF. CDR3 in DNA: TGTGCCAGCAGCCAAGGACTAGCTAGAGGCGAGCAGTACTTC.

This clonotype was seen more than once but under ten times. The chain employs TRBV6-2 or TRBV6-3 and TRBJ2-1; 9 bases are shared with TRBD2. Germline loops: CDR1 MNHEY, CDR2 SVGEGT. Germline trimming cut 0 bases from V and 4 bases from J; bases unmatched to any gene: 19. CDR3 size: 21 residues. CDR3 DNA sequence: TGTGCCAGCAGTTACTCGATCATCCGCGGGCGGGAGGGCCCCAGGTACAATGAGCAGTTCTTC. As protein: CASSYSIIRGREGPRYNEQFF.

There are a few counts of this clonotype. The chain recombines TRBV7-9 with TRBJ2-1; 7 nucleotides match TRBD2. The CDR3 covers 15 residues. Losses at the gene ends were 5 bases for V and 2 bases for J; bases not matched to a gene: 6. Germline V CDR1 and CDR2: SEHNR, FQNEAQ (reference sequence). CDR3 nucleotide sequence: TGTGCCAGCAGCCCCACGGGGGGTACCTACAATGAGCAGTTCTTC. Its translation is CASSPTGGTYNEQFF.

This clonotype was seen a handful of times. The chain is built from TRBV28 and TRBJ1-5, with TRBD1 matching 7 bases. V lost 5 bases to trimming and J lost 0 bases; unmatched junction nucleotides: 19. Germline CDR1 is MDHEN and CDR2 is SYDVKM. There are 20 residues in the CDR3. For the CDR3, the DNA is TGTGCCAGCAGTGAGTACAGGGGAGGACCCAACACAAATAGCAATCAGCCCCAGCATTTT. Protein product: CASSEYRGGPNTNSNQPQHF.

This clonotype was counted at least ten times. This sequence joins TRBV18 and TRBJ1-2; 7 positions match TRBD1. Germline CDR1 KGHSH, CDR2 LQKENI. J was trimmed by 2 bases and V by 5 bases; bases with no gene match: 5. The CDR3 covers 14 residues. Here the CDR3 reads CASSSTGDNYGYTF. The DNA of the CDR3 is TGTGCCAGCTCATCCACAGGGGACAACTATGGCTACACCTTC.

This clonotype was found many times. This rearrangement joins TRBV30 to TRBJ1-2; D gene unclear. The CDR3 totals 13 residues. Trimming left V 6 bases short and J 4 bases short, with 15 bases between. Germline V CDR1 and CDR2: GTSNPN, SVGIG (reference sequence). CDR3 nucleotide sequence: TGTGCCTGTCGGCTGGAGGGTTCCTATGGCTACACCTTC. Protein product: CACRLEGSYGYTF.

This clonotype was found a few times. The chain employs TRBV28 and TRBJ1-5; 11 bases align to TRBD1. The junction had 7 bases not matched to a gene; V was cut back by 3 bases and J by 3 bases. This CDR3 has 17 amino acids. Per the germline V gene, CDR1 is MDHEN and CDR2 is SYDVKM. CDR3 nucleotide sequence: TGTGCCAGCAGTTTGCGGACAGGGGGCCTATACAATCAGCCCCAGCATTTT. It yields the protein CASSLRTGGLYNQPQHF.

In its sample, this clonotype was seen many times. The chain links TRBV9 to TRBJ2-3; 9 bases fit TRBD2. Germline CDR1 reads SGDLS; CDR2 reads YYNGEE. This CDR3 is 18 amino acids long. Germline trimming cut 0 bases from V and 5 bases from J; bases unmatched to any gene: 13. CDR3 sequence reads: CASSVATSSGGFLDTQYF. CDR3 sequence (DNA): TGTGCCAGCAGCGTAGCTACGTCGAGCGGGGGGTTTTTAGATACGCAGTATTTT. The whole variable domain, filled in from reference TRBV9 and TRBJ2-3, reads DSGVTQTPKHLITATGQRVTLRCSPRSGDLSVYWYQQSLDQGLQFLIQYYNGEERAKGNILERFSAQQFPDLHSELNLSSLELGDSALYFCASSVATSSGGFLDTQYFGPGTRLTVL.

The chain is built from TRBV10-3 and TRBJ1-1, with TRBD1 matching over 7 bases. The CDR3 loop spans 15 amino acids. The J segment lost 1 base and the V segment lost 3 bases, leaving 5 bases of the junction unmatched. Germline-derived CDR1 and CDR2 are ENHRY and SYGVKD. CDR3 sequence (DNA): TGTGCCATCAGTGATAAAGGACAGGCGAACACTGAAGCTTTCTTT. Translating it yields CAISDKGQANTEAFF.